This TCR beta chain is drawn from a study of cytomegalovirus exposure and HLA in healthy donors. Whole-study results and caveats: The authors enumerated some 170 TCR beta chains as linked to cytomegalovirus. Among TCR sequences, most were rare, though some public TCRs appeared in many donors. Follow-up analysis seemed to connect common viral pathogens with several of the most significant clusters identified. TRBV6-2, TRBV6-3 and some other V segments were excluded as indistinguishable.

Trimming at V came to 2 bases and at J to 8 bases, leaving 5 bases not matched to a gene. CDR1 is KGHSY, CDR2 FQNENV, per germline. This CDR3 region has 13 residues. Notes on this clone: No antigen is known for it.

Amplification used 60 Vbeta primers and 13 Jbeta primers. Measured with immunoSEQ multiplex PCR; TCRdb has only the in-frame clones, and not every one. The sample yields 90,000 or so clones, approximately 80% seen once. The sample was PBMCs. The receptor's source is a woman between 45 and 60 years old in good health and CMV-seropositive. V and J are TRBV16 and TRBJ1-2; 7 nucleotides agree with TRBD1. DNA for the CDR3: TGTGCCAGCAGCCAACAGGGGGGTAGCGGCTACACCTTC. This sequence encodes CASSQQGGSGYTF.